This T cell receptor beta chain came from a study of CD8 T cells in Susac syndrome. V was pared by 2 bases and J by 8 bases, with 11 bases between. Germline values: CDR1 MNHNS, CDR2 SASEGT. CDR3 length equals 13 residues. RNA amounts of about 0.5 to 1 ug underwent reverse transcription with random hexamers. Via MiXCR, TCRdb re-called the immunoSEQ multiplex PCR reads, giving one row per CDR3 protein. This sample has approximately 150,000 distinct CDR3 sequences, with roughly 92% found just once. The specimen sequenced was CD4+ T cells from PBMCs. The source is a human donor with multiple sclerosis. V gene TRBV6-1 combines with J gene TRBJ2-3; D is unresolved. The CDR3 region has the DNA TGTGCCAGCAGTGAAAGAAGGTTTGGTACGCAGTATTTT. Protein: CASSERRFGTQYF.